Shown below are 29 T cell receptor beta chains from a single sample sequenced in a study of blood T cell repertoires in COVID-19. The table came from immunoSEQ multiplex PCR; TCRdb's copy has only in-frame clones and leaves some out. The table has about 160,000 clones, under 95% seen once. Sequences were obtained from peripheral blood. Source of these receptors: a young man with acute or convalescent COVID-19.

This sequence joins TRBV5-1 and TRBJ1-1; D uncertain. V was clipped by 1 base and J by 2 bases, with 6 bases between them. In germline, CDR1 is SGHRS, CDR2 YFSETQ. The CDR3 runs 13 residues. In nucleotides, the CDR3 is TGCGCCAGCAGCTTGTCCTATAACACTGAAGCTTTCTTT. Its translation: CASSLSYNTEAFF.

The table lists this clone with a count of one. The V gene is TRBV7-9, the J gene TRBJ2-7; possible D gene TRBD1, 5 bases. This CDR3 is built from 17 residues. Germline V gene data show CDR1 as SEHNR and CDR2 as FQNEAQ (reference sequence). V gave up 1 base and J gave up 5 bases, with 21 bases separating them. DNA for the CDR3: TGTGCCAGCAGCTTAGGCCTGGACACACTTCATGGCGACGAGCAGTACTTC. Amino acid sequence: CASSLGLDTLHGDEQYF.

This chain links TRBV6-5 with TRBJ1-1; D remains ambiguous. The CDR3 runs 13 residues. Germline V gene data show CDR1 as MNHEY and CDR2 as SVGAGI. V was shortened by 10 bases and J by 1 base, with 13 bases between the two germline ends. The CDR3 coding sequence is TGTGCCACCCTGTCAGCGGAGAACACTGAAGCTTTCTTT. Its protein is CATLSAENTEAFF.

The chain links TRBV19 to TRBJ1-1; TRBD1 might be the D (6 bases). This CDR3 contains 11 residues. CDR1 LNHDA and CDR2 SQIVND come from the germline V gene (reference sequence). Trimming removed 8 bases from V and 5 bases from J, with 9 bases in between. This chain's CDR3 is CASLRGTEAFF. The CDR3 DNA sequence: TGTGCCAGTCTGAGGGGGACTGAAGCTTTCTTT.

The chain links TRBV24-1 to TRBJ2-1; 7 nucleotides align to TRBD2. CDR3 size: 16 residues. CDR1 KGHDR and CDR2 SFDVKD come from the germline V gene. The V segment lost 0 bases and the J segment 1 base; nucleotides outside the gene matches: 2. The CDR3 bases are TGTGCCACCAGTGATTTGACGGGGGGATCCTACAATGAGCAGTTCTTC. Its translation is CATSDLTGGSYNEQFF.

The chain is built from TRBV18 and TRBJ1-3; TRBD1 matches at 9 bases. Per germline, CDR1 KGHSH and CDR2 LQKENI. V gave up 2 bases and J gave up 0 bases; unmatched junction bases: 8. This CDR3 is 18 amino acids long. As DNA, the CDR3 is TGTGCCAGCTCACCAACCGGGACAGGGCGCTACTCTGGAAACACCATATATTTT. It yields the protein CASSPTGTGRYSGNTIYF.

V and J are TRBV7-6 and TRBJ2-2; TRBD2 aligns across 7 bases. Per germline, CDR1 SGHVS and CDR2 FNYEAQ. The junction had 8 bases not matched to a gene; V was cut back by 5 bases and J by 5 bases. The CDR3 consists of 15 residues. The CDR3 region is CASSRGLVRTGELFF. The CDR3 DNA sequence: TGTGCCAGCAGCCGTGGACTAGTTCGTACCGGGGAGCTGTTTTTT.

This clone was observed once. The V call is TRBV7-9, the J call TRBJ1-5, with 8 bases that match TRBD1. Germline V gives CDR1 SEHNR, CDR2 FQNEAQ (reference sequence). The CDR3 is made up of 16 amino acids. Trimming removed 2 bases from V and 4 bases from J; junction bases left unmatched: 7. The CDR3 sequence is CASSLLGGQENQPQHF. CDR3 bases: TGTGCCAGCAGCTTATTAGGGGGACAGGAGAATCAGCCCCAGCATTTT. The complete variable domain, with remaining parts taken from reference TRBV7-9 and TRBJ1-5, reads DTGVSQNPRHKITKRGQNVTFRCDPISEHNRLYWYRQTLGQGPEFLTYFQNEAQLEKSRLLSDRFSAERPKGSFSTLEIQRTEQGDSAMYLCASSLLGGQENQPQHFGDGTRLSIL.

This clone appeared many times. V gene TRBV10-2 combines with J gene TRBJ2-2; the match to TRBD2 covers 8 bases. The germline gives CDR1 WSHSY, CDR2 SAAADI. V lost 6 bases to trimming and J lost 0 bases; unmatched junction nucleotides: 6. The CDR3 runs 16 residues. The CDR3 DNA reads as TGCGCCAGCAGCGGACTAGCAGTTTCGAACACCGGGGAGCTGTTTTTT. Amino acid sequence: CASSGLAVSNTGELFF.

The chain carries TRBV19 and TRBJ2-3; 8 nucleotides match TRBD2. The CDR3 totals 16 residues. The trim removed 2 bases at V and 5 bases at J, leaving 9 bases unmatched. Germline lookup yields CDR1 LNHDA and CDR2 SQIVND (reference sequence). The CDR3 sequence is CASSIPPGGPGDTQYF. The DNA of the CDR3 is TGTGCCAGTAGTATACCCCCGGGAGGGCCGGGAGATACGCAGTATTTT. Together with reference TRBV19 and TRBJ2-3, the CDR3 gives the full variable domain: DGGITQSPKYLFRKEGQNVTLSCEQNLNHDAMYWYRQDPGQGLRLIYYSQIVNDFQKGDIAEGYSVSREKKESFPLTVTSAQKNPTAFYLCASSIPPGGPGDTQYFGPGTRLTVL.

The count of this clone is one. This chain joins TRBV7-2 and TRBJ1-1; perhaps TRBD1 as D (5 bases). The CDR3 has 15 residues. CDR1 is SGHTA, CDR2 FQGNSA, per germline. V shed 0 bases and J shed 3 bases, with 11 bases lying between them. The CDR3 bases are TGTGCCAGCAGCTTAGCAGTTACAGGCTACACTGAAGCTTTCTTT. Translated: CASSLAVTGYTEAFF.

V usage is TRBV28 and J usage is TRBJ1-1, with TRBD1 as a possible D gene (5 bases). Germline loops: CDR1 MDHEN, CDR2 SYDVKM. Trimming removed 10 bases at V and 5 bases at J, with 14 bases between. The CDR3 is 12 amino acids. CDR3 sequence: CATSDKGTEAFF. As DNA, the CDR3 is TGTGCCACCTCGGACAAGGGGACTGAAGCTTTCTTT.

The gene calls are TRBV10-3 and TRBJ2-2; 9 nucleotides line up with TRBD2. V dropped 4 bases and J dropped 6; count of bases not matched to a gene: 9. The CDR3 loop spans 16 amino acids. CDR1 is ENHRY, CDR2 SYGVKD, per germline. This CDR3 is CAISGKAGGPPGELFF. CDR3 coding DNA: TGTGCCATCAGTGGGAAGGCGGGGGGGCCGCCCGGGGAGCTGTTTTTT.

The chain carries TRBV19 and TRBJ1-5; tentatively, D is TRBD1 (6 bases). V gave up 5 bases and J gave up 8 bases, with 16 bases separating them. Germline lookup yields CDR1 LNHDA and CDR2 SQIVND (reference sequence). The CDR3 contains 14 residues. The CDR3 protein is CASSASQGREPQHF. The CDR3 DNA follows: TGTGCCAGTAGTGCGTCACAGGGAAGGGAGCCCCAGCATTTT.

The chain couples TRBV24-1 to TRBJ2-5; no definite D call. V shed 3 bases and J shed 7 bases, with 14 bases lying between them. The CDR3 consists of 14 residues. Germline-derived CDR1 and CDR2 are KGHDR and SFDVKD. Written as DNA, the CDR3 is TGTGCCACCAGTGATAGGAGCTTAGGAGCGACCCAGTACTTC. It is translated as CATSDRSLGATQYF.

The rearrangement uses TRBV4-1 and TRBJ1-4, with 8 bases matching TRBD1. The V segment lost 3 bases and the J segment 4 bases; nucleotides outside the gene matches: 1. CDR1 is MGHRA, CDR2 YSYEKL, per germline. The CDR3 has 14 residues. CDR3 nucleotides: TGCGCCAGCAGCCAGGGACAGGATAATGAAAAACTGTTTTTT. It translates to CASSQGQDNEKLFF.

The chain recombines TRBV5-1 with TRBJ1-4; D may be TRBD1 (5 bases). V lost 2 bases and J lost 5, with 19 bases in between. The CDR3 is 17 residues long. CDR1 and CDR2 from the germline V gene are SGHRS and YFSETQ. The CDR3 nucleotides read TGCGCCAGCAGCTTAGGGGTTGGGGGGACGGCAAATGAAAAACTGTTTTTT. Its protein product is CASSLGVGGTANEKLFF.

V is TRBV7-9 and J is TRBJ2-3, with 7 nucleotides matching TRBD2. Unmatched junction bases numbered 13, after V lost 5 bases and J lost 2 bases. The V gene's germline CDR1 is SEHNR and CDR2 FQNEAQ (reference sequence). The CDR3 contains 17 residues. CDR3 region: CASSPDPGGENTDTQYF. The CDR3 nucleotides are TGTGCCAGCAGCCCTGATCCGGGGGGTGAGAACACAGATACGCAGTATTTT.

This sequence joins TRBV6-5 and TRBJ1-1; no clear D gene. This CDR3 comprises 15 residues. The V end lost 3 bases, the J end lost 0 bases, and 11 bases lay between the germline ends. Germline-derived CDR1 and CDR2 are MNHEY and SVGAGI. The CDR3 DNA sequence: TGTGCCAGCAGTTATACCTGGGCCGTGAACACTGAAGCTTTCTTT. Encoded protein: CASSYTWAVNTEAFF.

This clone was observed once. The gene calls are TRBV18 and TRBJ1-1; 8 nucleotides agree with TRBD1. The V gene end was trimmed by 1 base and the J gene end by 4 bases; junction bases not matched to a gene: 2. CDR1 KGHSH and CDR2 LQKENI come from the germline V gene. The CDR3 length is 14 residues. The CDR3 sequence is CASSPRDRGTEAFF. The DNA of the CDR3 is TGTGCCAGCTCACCACGAGACAGGGGCACTGAAGCTTTCTTT.

This CDR3 is CASSLVGVQGAYEQYF. The CDR3 bases are TGTGCCAGCAGCTTAGTAGGGGTACAGGGGGCCTACGAGCAGTACTTC. This chain connects TRBV7-6 to TRBJ2-7, with 8 bases identical to TRBD1. With 1 base clipped from V and 2 bases from J, the junction kept 7 bases outside the gene matches. The CDR3 covers 16 residues. CDR1 and CDR2 (germline): SGHVS, FNYEAQ.

The J gene is TRBJ1-1, the V gene TRBV27; possible D gene TRBD1, 6 bases. This CDR3 has 14 amino acids. With 5 bases removed from V and 1 base from J, the gap between germline ends came to 11 bases. Germline V gives CDR1 MNHEY, CDR2 SMNVEV (reference sequence). The CDR3 is CASSLAGANTEAFF. The CDR3 nucleotides are TGTGCCAGCAGTCTGGCAGGGGCGAACACTGAAGCTTTCTTT.

This clone was recorded only once. The chain carries TRBV11-2 and TRBJ2-7; a possible D gene is TRBD2 (7 bases). The CDR3 covers 15 residues. The V end lost 7 bases, the J end lost 5 bases, and 21 bases lay between the germline ends. CDR1 SGHAT and CDR2 FQNNGV come from the germline V gene. The CDR3 sequence is CASNHLGGASNEQYF. In DNA form, the CDR3 reads TGTGCCAGCAACCACCTGGGGGGGGCAAGCAACGAGCAGTACTTC.

This chain connects TRBV3-1 (or the pseudogene TRBV3-2) to TRBJ1-3, with TRBD1 matching over 7 bases. The germline V gene has CDR1 LGHDT and CDR2 YNNKEL (reference sequence). The junction had 6 bases not matched to a gene; V was cut back by 5 bases and J by 5 bases. There are 14 residues in the CDR3. CDR3 nucleotide sequence: TGTGCCAGCAGCTACAGGGGAGGAAGAAACACCATATATTTT. It codes for CASSYRGGRNTIYF.

The chain joins TRBV3-1 (or the pseudogene TRBV3-2) to TRBJ1-1; a weak D match, TRBD1 (6 bases). The V end lost 4 bases, the J end lost 6 bases, and 12 bases lay between the germline ends. CDR3 length: 13 amino acids. Germline CDR1 is LGHDT and CDR2 is YNNKEL (reference sequence). This chain's CDR3 is CASSPGQGPEAFF. The DNA for the CDR3 is TGTGCCAGCAGCCCCGGGCAGGGGCCTGAAGCTTTCTTT.

The CDR3 reads CASSYGQGGTQYF. In nucleotides, the CDR3 is TGTGCCAGCAGTTACGGACAAGGGGGGACCCAGTACTTC. This sequence joins TRBV6-5 and TRBJ2-5, with D possibly matching TRBD1 (6 bases). CDR3 length equals 13 residues. The germline V gene encodes CDR1 MNHEY and CDR2 SVGAGI. V lost 2 bases, J lost 7 bases, and 11 bases lay in between.

A single count supports this clone. V and J are TRBV21-1 and TRBJ1-1. TRBV21-1 is tagged as a pseudogene. CDR3 size: 11 residues. CDR3 nucleotides: TGTGCCAGCCTCGAACGGACTGAAGCTTTCTTT. Its protein is CASLERTEAFF.

The V and J genes are TRBV14 and TRBJ1-1; maybe TRBD1 (6 bases). Looked up from germline, CDR1 is SGHDN and CDR2 is FVKESK. CDR3 length: 18 amino acids. Trimming left V 0 bases short and J 3 bases short, with 20 bases between. This chain's CDR3 is CASSQDGPVGGRDTEAFF. In nucleotides, the CDR3 is TGTGCCAGCAGCCAAGATGGACCCGTCGGGGGGCGGGACACTGAAGCTTTCTTT.

The chain recombines TRBV19 with TRBJ2-7; the match to TRBD2 covers 11 bases. This CDR3 contains 15 residues. CDR1 LNHDA and CDR2 SQIVND come from the germline V gene (reference sequence). J gave up 3 bases and V 5 bases, and 6 bases lay outside the gene matches. DNA for the CDR3: TGTGCCAGTAGTGATAGCGGGGGGGATGGCTACGAGCAGTACTTC. Residues: CASSDSGGDGYEQYF.